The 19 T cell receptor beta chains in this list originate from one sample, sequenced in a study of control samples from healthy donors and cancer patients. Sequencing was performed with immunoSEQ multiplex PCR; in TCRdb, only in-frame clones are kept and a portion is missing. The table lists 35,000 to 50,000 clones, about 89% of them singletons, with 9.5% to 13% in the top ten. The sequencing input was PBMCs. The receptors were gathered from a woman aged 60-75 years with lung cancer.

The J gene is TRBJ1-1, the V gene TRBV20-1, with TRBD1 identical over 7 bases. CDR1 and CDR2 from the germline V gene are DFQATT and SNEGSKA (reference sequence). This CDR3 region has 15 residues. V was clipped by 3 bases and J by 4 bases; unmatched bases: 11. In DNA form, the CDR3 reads TGCAGTGCTAGTCGAGGGGGCGTTGGGCGCACTGAAGCTTTCTTT. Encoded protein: CSASRGGVGRTEAFF.

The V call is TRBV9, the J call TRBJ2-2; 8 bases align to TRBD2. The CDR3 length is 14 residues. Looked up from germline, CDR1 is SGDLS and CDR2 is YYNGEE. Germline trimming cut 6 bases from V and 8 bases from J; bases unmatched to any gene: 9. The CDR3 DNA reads TGTGCCAGCAAGGCGGGAGGCTCAGGAGGGGAGCTGTTTTTT. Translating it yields CASKAGGSGGELFF.

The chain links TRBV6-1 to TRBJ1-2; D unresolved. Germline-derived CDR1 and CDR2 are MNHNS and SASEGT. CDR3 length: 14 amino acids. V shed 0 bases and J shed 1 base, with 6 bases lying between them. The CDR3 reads CASSEAFINYGYTF. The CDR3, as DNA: TGTGCCAGCAGTGAAGCCTTCATTAACTATGGCTACACCTTC.

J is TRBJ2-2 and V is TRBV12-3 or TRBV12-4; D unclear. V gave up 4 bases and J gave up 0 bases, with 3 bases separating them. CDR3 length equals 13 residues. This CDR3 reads CASSYSNTGELFF. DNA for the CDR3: TGTGCCAGCAGTTACTCGAACACCGGGGAGCTGTTTTTT.

Here the CDR3 reads CASSGMVGANYGYTF. The CDR3 DNA is TGCGCCAGCAGCGGTATGGTAGGGGCTAACTATGGCTACACCTTC. V usage is TRBV4-3 and J usage is TRBJ1-2; the D gene is possibly TRBD1 (5 bases). CDR1 LGHNA and CDR2 YSLEER come from the germline V gene. Between the trimmed V and J ends, which lost 5 bases and 0 bases, there was a span of 13 bases. The length of the CDR3 is 15 residues.

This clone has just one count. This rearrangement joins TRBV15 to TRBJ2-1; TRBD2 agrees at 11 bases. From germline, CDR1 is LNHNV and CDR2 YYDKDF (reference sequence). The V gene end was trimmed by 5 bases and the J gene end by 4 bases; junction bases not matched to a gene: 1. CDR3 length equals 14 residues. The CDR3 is CATSGTSGYNEQFF. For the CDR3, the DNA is TGTGCCACCAGCGGGACTAGCGGATACAATGAGCAGTTCTTC.

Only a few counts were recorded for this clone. CDR3 DNA: TGTGCCAGTAGTATACAGGGGGGAGAAGAAAAACTGTTTTTT. Translating it yields CASSIQGGEEKLFF. The V and J genes are TRBV19 and TRBJ1-4, with TRBD1 identical over 7 bases. CDR3 length equals 14 residues. V lost 2 bases and J lost 8; bases outside the gene matches: 5. Germline lookup yields CDR1 LNHDA and CDR2 SQIVND (reference sequence).

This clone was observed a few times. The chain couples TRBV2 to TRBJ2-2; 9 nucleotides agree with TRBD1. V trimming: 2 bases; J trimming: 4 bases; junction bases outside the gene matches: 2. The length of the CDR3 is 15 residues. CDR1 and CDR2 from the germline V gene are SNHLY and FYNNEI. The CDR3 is CASSERTGVTGELFF. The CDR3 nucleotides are TGTGCCAGCAGTGAAAGGACAGGGGTCACCGGGGAGCTGTTTTTT.

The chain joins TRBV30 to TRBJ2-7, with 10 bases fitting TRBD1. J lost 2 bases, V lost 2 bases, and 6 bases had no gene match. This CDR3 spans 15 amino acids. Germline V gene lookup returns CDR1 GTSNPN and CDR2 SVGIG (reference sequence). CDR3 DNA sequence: TGTGCCTGGAGTTACGGGACAGGGGACCCCTACGAGCAGTACTTC. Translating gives CAWSYGTGDPYEQYF.

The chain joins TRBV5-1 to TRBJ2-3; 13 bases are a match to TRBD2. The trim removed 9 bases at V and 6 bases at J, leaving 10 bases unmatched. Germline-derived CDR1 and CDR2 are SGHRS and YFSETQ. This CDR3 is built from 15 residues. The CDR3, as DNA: TGCGCCACCAAAGGACTAGCGGGAGAGGTGGATACGCAGTATTTT. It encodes CATKGLAGEVDTQYF.

The CDR3 region has the DNA TGCGCCAGCAGCTTGGTAGGGGAGGGGTACACTGAAGCTTTCTTT. Encoded protein: CASSLVGEGYTEAFF. The J gene is TRBJ1-1, the V gene TRBV5-1, with a possible D match to TRBD1 (5 bases). The V gene's germline CDR1 is SGHRS and CDR2 YFSETQ. The CDR3 runs 15 residues. The V and J ends lost 0 bases and 3 bases respectively, with 12 bases between them.

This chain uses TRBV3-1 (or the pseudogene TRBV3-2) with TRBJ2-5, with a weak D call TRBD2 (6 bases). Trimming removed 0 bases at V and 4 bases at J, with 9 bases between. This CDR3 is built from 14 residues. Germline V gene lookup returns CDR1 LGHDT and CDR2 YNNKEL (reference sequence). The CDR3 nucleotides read TGTGCCAGCAGCCAAGACCCAGCGGGAGAGACCCAGTACTTC. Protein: CASSQDPAGETQYF.

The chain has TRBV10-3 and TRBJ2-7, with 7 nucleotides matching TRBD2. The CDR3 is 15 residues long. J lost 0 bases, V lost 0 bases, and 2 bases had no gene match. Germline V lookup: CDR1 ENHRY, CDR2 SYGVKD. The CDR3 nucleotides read TGTGCCATCAGTGAGTCCGCGGGAGCCTCCTACGAGCAGTACTTC. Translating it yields CAISESAGASYEQYF.

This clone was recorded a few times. The CDR3 loop is CASSGGQSNGYTF. The CDR3 DNA reads TGTGCCAGCAGCGGAGGACAGAGCAATGGCTACACCTTC. The chain carries TRBV9 and TRBJ1-2; the D gene is possibly TRBD1 (6 bases). The V gene lost 3 bases and the J gene lost 6 bases, with 12 bases spanning the gap. Germline V gives CDR1 SGDLS, CDR2 YYNGEE. The CDR3 totals 13 residues. Full variable domain (missing parts from reference TRBV9 and TRBJ1-2): DSGVTQTPKHLITATGQRVTLRCSPRSGDLSVYWYQQSLDQGLQFLIQYYNGEERAKGNILERFSAQQFPDLHSELNLSSLELGDSALYFCASSGGQSNGYTFGSGTRLTVV.

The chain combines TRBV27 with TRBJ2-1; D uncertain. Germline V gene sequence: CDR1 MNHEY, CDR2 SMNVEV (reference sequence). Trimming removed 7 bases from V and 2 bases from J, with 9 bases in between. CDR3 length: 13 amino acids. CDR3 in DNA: TGTGCCAGCACGGCGGAACCCTACAATGAGCAGTTCTTC. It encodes CASTAEPYNEQFF.

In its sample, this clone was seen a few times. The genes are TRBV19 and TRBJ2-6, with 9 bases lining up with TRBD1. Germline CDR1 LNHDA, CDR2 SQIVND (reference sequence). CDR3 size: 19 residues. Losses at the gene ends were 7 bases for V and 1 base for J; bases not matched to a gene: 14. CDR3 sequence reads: CASMARPGQGRSGANVLTF. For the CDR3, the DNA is TGTGCCAGTATGGCCCGACCGGGACAGGGTCGATCTGGGGCCAACGTCCTGACTTTC.

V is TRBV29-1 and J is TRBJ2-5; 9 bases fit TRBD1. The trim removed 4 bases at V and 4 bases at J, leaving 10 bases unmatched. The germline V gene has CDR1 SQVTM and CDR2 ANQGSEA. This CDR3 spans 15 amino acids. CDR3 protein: CSVGVWTGVGETQYF. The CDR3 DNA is TGCAGCGTTGGGGTTTGGACAGGGGTTGGAGAGACCCAGTACTTC.

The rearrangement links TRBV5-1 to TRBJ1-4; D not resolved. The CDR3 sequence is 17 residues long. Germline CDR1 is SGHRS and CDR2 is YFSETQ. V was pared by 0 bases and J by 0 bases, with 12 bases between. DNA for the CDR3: TGCGCCAGCAGCTTGGATACGACGGTTGCAACTAATGAAAAACTGTTTTTT. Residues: CASSLDTTVATNEKLFF.

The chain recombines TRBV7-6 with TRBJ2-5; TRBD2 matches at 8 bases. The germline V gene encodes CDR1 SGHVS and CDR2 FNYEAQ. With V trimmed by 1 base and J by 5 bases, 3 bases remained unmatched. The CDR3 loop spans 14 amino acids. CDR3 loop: CASSLDTGGETQYF. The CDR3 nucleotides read TGTGCCAGCAGCTTAGACACGGGAGGGGAGACCCAGTACTTC.